A selection of T cell receptor beta chains follows, all from one sample in a study of human T cells and chemical hapten exposure. TCRdb redid the calling of the RACE reads with MiXCR, one entry per CDR3 protein. The sample records about 140,000 distinct CDR3 sequences, 10% to 15% being singletons. The sequencing used whole blood, collected in connection with sensitization to the hapten diphenylcyclopropenone (DPC). All receptors derive from a woman aged 50 to 60 with alopecia areata. Some clones in this sample may be carry-over from other donors' samples. The CDR3 runs from the conserved cysteine through the conserved F or W. A D gene is named only where the DNA matches it firmly. Part of the rows lack a size; the others show once, few, many or a class for expanded clones.

cdr3_aa: CASSFGGTIGELFF
cdr3_nt: TGTGCCAGCAGCTTTGGGGGGACCATCGGGGAGCTGTTTTTT
d_call: -
j_call: TRBJ2-2
clone_size: many
v_call: TRBV7-3

cdr3_aa: CASRASRAGDTDTQYF
cdr3_nt: TGTGCCAGCAGGGCCTCCCGAGCGGGAGACACAGATACGCAGTATTTT
d_call: TRBD2
j_call: TRBJ2-3
clone_size: -
v_call: TRBV2

cdr3_aa: CASSLDHRVNEQYF
cdr3_nt: TGTGCCAGCAGCTTAGATCACAGGGTCAACGAGCAGTACTTC
d_call: -
j_call: TRBJ2-7
clone_size: many
v_call: TRBV11-2

cdr3_aa: CASKPAAYSYNEQFF
cdr3_nt: TGTGCCAGCAAACCGGCCGCCTACTCCTACAATGAGCAGTTCTTC
d_call: -
j_call: TRBJ2-1
clone_size: -
v_call: TRBV12-3/TRBV12-4

cdr3_aa: CASMQRYSSYEQYF
cdr3_nt: TGTGCCAGCATGCAGCGATACAGCTCCTACGAGCAGTACTTC
d_call: -
j_call: TRBJ2-7
clone_size: -
v_call: TRBV6-5

cdr3_aa: CASKLSSGANVLTF
cdr3_nt: TGTGCCAGCAAACTTAGCTCTGGGGCCAACGTCCTGACTTTC
d_call: -
j_call: TRBJ2-6
clone_size: many
v_call: TRBV3-1

cdr3_aa: CASSHRLAAYEQYF
cdr3_nt: TGTGCCAGCAGTCACCGACTAGCTGCCTACGAGCAGTACTTC
d_call: TRBD2
j_call: TRBJ2-7
clone_size: -
v_call: TRBV12-3/TRBV12-4

cdr3_aa: CSAGTGAGNTIYF
cdr3_nt: TGCAGTGCCGGGACAGGGGCTGGAAACACCATATATTTT
d_call: TRBD1
j_call: TRBJ1-3
clone_size: -
v_call: TRBV20-1

cdr3_aa: CASSLGQTYNEQFF
cdr3_nt: TGTGCCAGCAGCCTCGGACAGACCTACAATGAGCAGTTCTTC
d_call: -
j_call: TRBJ2-1
clone_size: -
v_call: TRBV3-1

cdr3_aa: CSAPNGETQYF
cdr3_nt: TGCAGTGCTCCCAACGGGGAGACCCAGTACTTC
d_call: -
j_call: TRBJ2-5
clone_size: many
v_call: TRBV20-1

cdr3_aa: CASSTTGSSYEQYF
cdr3_nt: TGTGCCAGTAGTACTACAGGTTCCTCCTACGAGCAGTACTTC
d_call: -
j_call: TRBJ2-7
clone_size: few
v_call: TRBV19

cdr3_aa: CASSVIGSTDTQYF
cdr3_nt: TGTGCCAGCAGCGTAATCGGGAGCACAGATACGCAGTATTTT
d_call: -
j_call: TRBJ2-3
clone_size: few
v_call: TRBV9

cdr3_aa: CASSEVWKATDTQYF
cdr3_nt: TGTGCCAGCAGTGAAGTGTGGAAGGCCACAGATACGCAGTATTTT
d_call: -
j_call: TRBJ2-3
clone_size: few
v_call: TRBV6-1

cdr3_aa: CASSTTVPPTQYF
cdr3_nt: TGTGCCAGCAGCACGACGGTACCCCCTACCCAGTACTTC
d_call: -
j_call: TRBJ2-5
clone_size: many
v_call: TRBV7-9

cdr3_aa: CASSFVGTSGHYEQYF
cdr3_nt: TGTGCCAGCAGCTTCGTCGGGACTAGCGGGCACTACGAGCAGTACTTC
d_call: TRBD2
j_call: TRBJ2-7
clone_size: many
v_call: TRBV11-2

cdr3_aa: CASSQEPLASSSYEQYF
cdr3_nt: TGTGCCAGCAGCCAAGAACCCCTTGCCAGCAGCTCCTACGAGCAGTACTTC
d_call: -
j_call: TRBJ2-7
clone_size: few
v_call: TRBV4-2

cdr3_aa: CASSLGSAGVTNTGELFF
cdr3_nt: TGCGCCAGCAGCTTGGGTTCTGCGGGAGTGACGAACACCGGGGAGCTGTTTTTT
d_call: TRBD2
j_call: TRBJ2-2
clone_size: few
v_call: TRBV5-1

cdr3_aa: CASSRQGVVTEAFF
cdr3_nt: TGTGCCAGCAGCCGACAGGGGGTGGTCACTGAAGCTTTCTTT
d_call: TRBD1
j_call: TRBJ1-1
clone_size: many
v_call: TRBV7-3

cdr3_aa: CASSSVAGGPLPGELFF
cdr3_nt: TGTGCCAGCAGCTCAGTAGCGGGAGGGCCCCTACCCGGGGAGCTGTTTTTT
d_call: TRBD2
j_call: TRBJ2-2
clone_size: -
v_call: TRBV7-3

cdr3_aa: CASSRASSGANVLTF
cdr3_nt: TGTGCCAGCAGCCGGGCCAGCTCTGGGGCCAACGTCCTGACTTTC
d_call: -
j_call: TRBJ2-6
clone_size: few
v_call: TRBV7-3

cdr3_aa: CASNSQGGSGANVLTF
cdr3_nt: TGTGCCAGCAACTCTCAGGGCGGCTCTGGGGCCAACGTCCTGACTTTC
d_call: -
j_call: TRBJ2-6
clone_size: -
v_call: TRBV6-1

cdr3_aa: CAITGGAGDTQYF
cdr3_nt: TGTGCCATCACGGGGGGCGCGGGAGATACGCAGTATTTT
d_call: -
j_call: TRBJ2-3
clone_size: few
v_call: TRBV10-3

cdr3_aa: CASSSGASSEAFF
cdr3_nt: TGTGCCAGCAGCTCCGGGGCGAGCTCTGAAGCTTTCTTT
d_call: -
j_call: TRBJ1-1
clone_size: many
v_call: TRBV6-6

cdr3_aa: CASSLYTGRNGYTF
cdr3_nt: TGTGCCAGCAGTTTATATACAGGGAGGAATGGCTACACCTTC
d_call: -
j_call: TRBJ1-2
clone_size: few
v_call: TRBV12-3/TRBV12-4

cdr3_aa: CSATGQGGLYAEAFF
cdr3_nt: TGCAGTGCCACTGGACAGGGGGGCTTATACGCTGAAGCTTTCTTT
d_call: TRBD1
j_call: TRBJ1-1
clone_size: few
v_call: TRBV20-1

cdr3_aa: CASSLDGGIQPQHF
cdr3_nt: TGTGCCAGCAGCTTAGATGGTGGGATTCAGCCCCAGCATTTT
d_call: -
j_call: TRBJ1-5
clone_size: few
v_call: TRBV11-2

cdr3_aa: CAIGTTDTQYF
cdr3_nt: TGTGCCATCGGGACTACAGATACGCAGTATTTT
d_call: -
j_call: TRBJ2-3
clone_size: many
v_call: TRBV10-3

cdr3_aa: CASSQYGVGANVLTF
cdr3_nt: TGTGCCAGCAGCCAATATGGGGTTGGGGCCAACGTCCTGACTTTC
d_call: -
j_call: TRBJ2-6
clone_size: few
v_call: TRBV3-1

cdr3_aa: CASSFSRGQGSPLHF
cdr3_nt: TGCGCCAGCAGCTTCTCGCGGGGGCAGGGTTCACCCCTCCACTTT
d_call: -
j_call: TRBJ1-6
clone_size: few
v_call: TRBV5-1

cdr3_aa: CASSTTGPHQHF
cdr3_nt: TGTGCCAGTAGTACCACAGGGCCTCATCAGCATTTT
d_call: -
j_call: TRBJ1-5
clone_size: -
v_call: TRBV19

cdr3_aa: CASSHMTSGRPDTQYF
cdr3_nt: TGTGCCAGCAGCCATATGACTAGCGGGAGACCTGATACGCAGTATTTT
d_call: TRBD2
j_call: TRBJ2-3
clone_size: many
v_call: TRBV4-2

cdr3_aa: CAISPGTGGFEQYF
cdr3_nt: TGTGCCATCAGCCCCGGGACAGGAGGTTTCGAGCAGTACTTC
d_call: TRBD1
j_call: TRBJ2-7
clone_size: many
v_call: TRBV10-3

cdr3_aa: CASSRTAEAFF
cdr3_nt: TGTGCCAGCAGCAGGACAGCTGAAGCTTTCTTT
d_call: -
j_call: TRBJ1-1
clone_size: -
v_call: TRBV6-1

cdr3_aa: CASRLGQISGTSGTEKQFF
cdr3_nt: TGCGCCAGCAGGCTCGGACAGATCTCCGGGACTAGCGGGACCGAGAAGCAGTTCTTC
d_call: TRBD2
j_call: TRBJ2-1
clone_size: -
v_call: TRBV5-1

cdr3_aa: CATSDSGKLQETQYF
cdr3_nt: TGTGCCACCAGTGATTCTGGGAAGCTCCAAGAGACCCAGTACTTC
d_call: -
j_call: TRBJ2-5
clone_size: many
v_call: TRBV24-1

cdr3_aa: CAISDPGGETQYF
cdr3_nt: TGTGCCATCAGTGACCCGGGAGGAGAGACCCAGTACTTC
d_call: TRBD2
j_call: TRBJ2-5
clone_size: many
v_call: TRBV10-3

cdr3_aa: CASSLYRTLPNTEAFF
cdr3_nt: TGTGCCAGCAGCTTATACCGGACACTCCCGAACACTGAAGCTTTCTTT
d_call: -
j_call: TRBJ1-1
clone_size: many
v_call: TRBV7-9

cdr3_aa: CASSVGQVGDTQYF
cdr3_nt: TGTGCCAGCAGCGTGGGACAGGTTGGAGATACGCAGTATTTT
d_call: TRBD1
j_call: TRBJ2-3
clone_size: -
v_call: TRBV9

cdr3_aa: CASSLSGTGRPTNYGYTF
cdr3_nt: TGTGCCAGCAGTTTATCGGGGACAGGGAGGCCGACTAACTATGGCTACACCTTC
d_call: TRBD1
j_call: TRBJ1-2
clone_size: few
v_call: TRBV28

cdr3_aa: CASSDGTGGELFF
cdr3_nt: TGTGCCAGCAGCGATGGGACGGGAGGGGAGCTGTTTTTT
d_call: -
j_call: TRBJ2-2
clone_size: many
v_call: TRBV11-2

cdr3_aa: CSERASGAEAFF
cdr3_nt: TGCAGCGAGAGGGCCTCAGGGGCTGAAGCTTTCTTT
d_call: -
j_call: TRBJ1-1
clone_size: -
v_call: TRBV29-1

cdr3_aa: CASSLSRTSGSRDTQYF
cdr3_nt: TGTGCCAGCAGTTTATCCCGGACTAGCGGGAGTAGAGATACGCAGTATTTT
d_call: TRBD2
j_call: TRBJ2-3
clone_size: few
v_call: TRBV27

cdr3_aa: CASSFWDRVNEQFF
cdr3_nt: TGTGCCAGCAGTTTTTGGGACAGGGTGAATGAGCAGTTCTTC
d_call: TRBD1
j_call: TRBJ2-1
clone_size: few
v_call: TRBV27

cdr3_aa: CASRSPGQDYGYTF
cdr3_nt: TGTGCCAGCCGGAGTCCAGGGCAGGACTATGGCTACACCTTC
d_call: -
j_call: TRBJ1-2
clone_size: few
v_call: TRBV7-9

cdr3_aa: CASSLEGQGVTQYF
cdr3_nt: TGTGCTAGCAGCCTGGAGGGACAGGGGGTAACCCAGTACTTC
d_call: TRBD1
j_call: TRBJ2-5
clone_size: few
v_call: TRBV7-7

cdr3_aa: CSAILGQGVNEQYF
cdr3_nt: TGCAGCGCTATCCTCGGACAGGGAGTCAACGAGCAGTACTTC
d_call: TRBD1
j_call: TRBJ2-7
clone_size: -
v_call: TRBV29-1

cdr3_aa: CAWSVVINYGYTF
cdr3_nt: TGTGCCTGGAGTGTAGTCATTAACTATGGCTACACCTTC
d_call: -
j_call: TRBJ1-2
clone_size: many
v_call: TRBV30

cdr3_aa: CASREVGAGEQYF
cdr3_nt: TGTGCCAGCAGAGAGGTGGGAGCTGGGGAGCAGTACTTC
d_call: -
j_call: TRBJ2-7
clone_size: many
v_call: TRBV6-1

cdr3_aa: CSVEAGWGYTF
cdr3_nt: TGCAGCGTTGAAGCGGGATGGGGCTACACCTTC
d_call: -
j_call: TRBJ1-2
clone_size: many
v_call: TRBV29-1

cdr3_aa: CASSFGVQETQYF
cdr3_nt: TGTGCTAGCAGCTTTGGGGTTCAAGAGACCCAGTACTTC
d_call: -
j_call: TRBJ2-5
clone_size: few
v_call: TRBV7-7

cdr3_aa: CASRKRDYEQYF
cdr3_nt: TGTGCCAGCAGAAAACGAGACTACGAGCAGTACTTC
d_call: -
j_call: TRBJ2-7
clone_size: -
v_call: TRBV27

cdr3_aa: CASSHPGSRDEETQYF
cdr3_nt: TGCGCCAGCAGTCACCCCGGATCCCGGGACGAAGAGACCCAGTACTTC
d_call: -
j_call: TRBJ2-5
clone_size: few
v_call: TRBV23-1

cdr3_aa: CASNKAVTTYEQYF
cdr3_nt: TGTGCCAGCAACAAAGCGGTTACGACCTACGAGCAGTACTTC
d_call: -
j_call: TRBJ2-7
clone_size: few
v_call: TRBV7-2

cdr3_aa: CASSPTAGGKTQYF
cdr3_nt: TGTGCCAGCAGTCCCACGGCGGGGGGGAAGACCCAGTACTTC
d_call: TRBD2
j_call: TRBJ2-5
clone_size: few
v_call: TRBV6-2/TRBV6-3

cdr3_aa: CSATREGQETQYF
cdr3_nt: TGCAGTGCTACGCGGGAGGGCCAAGAGACCCAGTACTTC
d_call: TRBD2
j_call: TRBJ2-5
clone_size: many
v_call: TRBV20-1

cdr3_aa: CASSARTGNNSPLHF
cdr3_nt: TGTGCCAGCAGCGCCCGAACGGGTAACAATTCACCCCTCCACTTT
d_call: -
j_call: TRBJ1-6
clone_size: -
v_call: TRBV9

cdr3_aa: CSVGGGAYEQYF
cdr3_nt: TGCAGCGTTGGGGGGGGAGCCTACGAGCAGTACTTC
d_call: TRBD2
j_call: TRBJ2-7
clone_size: -
v_call: TRBV29-1

cdr3_aa: CASSLDAGGRNEQFF
cdr3_nt: TGTGCCAGCAGCTTAGACGCGGGAGGTAGGAATGAGCAGTTCTTC
d_call: TRBD2
j_call: TRBJ2-1
clone_size: once
v_call: TRBV11-2

cdr3_aa: CASTHIPGGARDEQFF
cdr3_nt: TGTGCCAGCACCCATATCCCGGGGGGGGCGCGGGATGAGCAGTTCTTC
d_call: TRBD2
j_call: TRBJ2-1
clone_size: many
v_call: TRBV11-3